Listed here are 24 T cell receptor beta chains from one sample, sequenced in a study of shared clonotypes between healthy human individuals. TCRdb's copy holds only in-frame clones and misses some; the assay was immunoSEQ multiplex PCR. The table includes 600,000 or so clones, around 96% detected once. The naive CD8 fraction comprised CD45RO-negative cells positively selected for CCR7 and excluded terminally differentiated effector memory CD45RA+ cells. Sequencing was performed on naive CD8+ T cells sorted from blood. These TCRs come from a woman aged 25 to 45 in good health.

The V gene is TRBV9, the J gene TRBJ2-5; TRBD2 agrees at 8 bases. Germline CDR1 SGDLS, CDR2 YYNGEE. V gave up 2 bases and J gave up 2 bases; unmatched junction bases: 8. CDR3 size: 16 residues. The CDR3 DNA reads as TGTGCCAGCAGCGTCGGGACTAGTCCTCCTCAAGAGACCCAGTACTTC. This sequence encodes CASSVGTSPPQETQYF.

This chain connects TRBV9 to TRBJ2-7, with D possibly matching TRBD1 (6 bases). Germline V gene sequence: CDR1 SGDLS, CDR2 YYNGEE. V lost 3 bases, J lost 4 bases, and 8 bases lay in between. CDR3 length equals 12 residues. CDR3 protein: CASSAQGYEQYF. For the CDR3, the DNA is TGTGCCAGCAGCGCACAGGGATACGAGCAGTACTTC.

The chain uses TRBV7-9 and TRBJ2-7; D tentatively fits TRBD1 or TRBD2 (6 bases each). The V end was cut by 4 bases, the J end by 0 bases, with 13 bases between. Germline V lookup: CDR1 SEHNR, CDR2 FQNEAQ (reference sequence). This CDR3 spans 15 amino acids. CDR3 protein: CASSSRGDTSYEQYF. The DNA of the CDR3 is TGTGCCAGCAGCTCAAGGGGGGACACCTCCTACGAGCAGTACTTC.

This clone was observed once. The chain carries TRBV5-4 and TRBJ1-1, with D unresolved. The CDR3 runs 11 residues. The germline V gene has CDR1 SGHNT and CDR2 YYREEE (reference sequence). V lost 3 bases and J lost 6, with 6 bases in between. The CDR3 loop reads CASSWGAEAFF. CDR3 sequence (DNA): TGTGCCAGCAGCTGGGGAGCTGAAGCTTTCTTT.

This sequence joins TRBV19 and TRBJ2-3, with TRBD2 identical over 8 bases. V was clipped by 6 bases and J by 2 bases; unmatched bases: 10. The CDR3 has 16 amino acids. Germline CDR1 LNHDA, CDR2 SQIVND (reference sequence). CDR3 amino acids: CASRGGGRPLTDTQYF. The DNA for the CDR3 is TGTGCCAGTAGGGGAGGCGGGAGGCCCCTCACAGATACGCAGTATTTT.

The chain uses TRBV28 and TRBJ2-5; 7 nucleotides agree with TRBD2. V shed 4 bases and J 2 bases; nucleotides not matched to a gene: 13. The CDR3 runs to 17 residues. CDR1 and CDR2 (germline): MDHEN, SYDVKM. DNA of the CDR3: TGTGCCAGCAGTTCGACTATGCCTAGCGGTTTTCAAGAGACCCAGTACTTC. This sequence encodes CASSSTMPSGFQETQYF.

The V and J genes are TRBV28 and TRBJ2-1; no reliable D call. CDR1 and CDR2 (germline): MDHEN, SYDVKM. The CDR3 contains 14 residues. V lost 8 bases to trimming and J lost 2 bases, with 13 bases between them. CDR3 bases: TGTGCCAGCTACCCAACCCTCACCTACAATGAGCAGTTCTTC. Protein product: CASYPTLTYNEQFF. Based on the CDR3 plus reference TRBV28 and TRBJ2-1, the full variable domain is DVKVTQSSRYLVKRTGEKVFLECVQDMDHENMFWYRQDPGLGLRLIYFSYDVKMKEKGDIPEGYSVSREKKERFSLILESASTNQTSMYLCASYPTLTYNEQFFGPGTRLTVL.

The chain has TRBV27 and TRBJ2-7; D uncertain. The CDR3 covers 13 residues. Trimming took 3 bases from V and 2 from J, leaving 8 bases between them. Germline assignment: CDR1 MNHEY and CDR2 SMNVEV (reference sequence). CDR3 loop: CASSFGKTYEQYF. CDR3 in DNA: TGTGCCAGCAGTTTTGGAAAAACCTACGAGCAGTACTTC.

This rearrangement joins TRBV2 to TRBJ2-5, with a possible D match to TRBD2 (5 bases). TRBJ2-7 explains the end of the DNA better; the J call may be wrong. CDR1 and CDR2 (germline): SNHLY, FYNNEI. The CDR3 loop spans 15 amino acids. CDR3 in DNA: TGTGCCAGCAGCGCCCATATCGAGGGCTTTTACGAGCAGTACTTC. Encoded protein: CASSAHIEGFYEQYF.

This clone was seen once. The CDR3 nucleotides are TGTGCCAGCAGCCCAGGACTAGCGGGAGGTCTCCGCAATGAGCAGTTCTTC. This encodes CASSPGLAGGLRNEQFF. The chain recombines TRBV7-6 with TRBJ2-1; TRBD2 aligns across 14 bases. This CDR3 spans 17 amino acids. The junction had 9 bases not matched to a gene; V was cut back by 5 bases and J by 6 bases. CDR1 SGHVS and CDR2 FNYEAQ come from the germline V gene.

The J gene is TRBJ2-1, the V gene TRBV4-1; D is undetermined. The CDR3 runs 19 residues. Trimming stripped 0 bases from V and 6 bases from J, with 24 bases between. Germline CDR1 and CDR2: MGHRA and YSYEKL. CDR3 sequence: CASSQDRVGRAAPRNEQFF. The CDR3 DNA reads as TGCGCCAGCAGCCAAGATCGTGTAGGTCGGGCCGCCCCCCGCAATGAGCAGTTCTTC.

The gene calls are TRBV7-9 and TRBJ2-2; 8 bases fit TRBD2. Germline V gene lookup returns CDR1 SEHNR and CDR2 FQNEAQ (reference sequence). The junction had 15 bases not matched to a gene; V was cut back by 4 bases and J by 2 bases. The CDR3 sequence is 19 residues long. CDR3 nucleotide sequence: TGTGCCAGCAGCTCACCCCTGGGAGCGGGAGCGTCTAACACCGGGGAGCTGTTTTTT. Amino acid sequence: CASSSPLGAGASNTGELFF.

The genes are TRBV6-1 and TRBJ1-5; a weak D match, TRBD1 (6 bases). The germline V and J ends were trimmed by 8 bases and 0 bases, with 14 bases remaining between them. Germline V CDR1 and CDR2: MNHNS, SASEGT. CDR3 length: 15 residues. CDR3 bases: TGTGCCAGCGCGGCAGACAGGTATAGCAATCAGCCCCAGCATTTT. Translating gives CASAADRYSNQPQHF.

On this clone: Other nucleotide sequences in the sample specify the same CDR3. This chain uses TRBV28 with TRBJ2-2, with D unresolved. The CDR3 is made up of 11 amino acids. V was shortened by 6 bases and J by 6 bases, with 5 bases between the two germline ends. Germline CDR1 is MDHEN and CDR2 is SYDVKM. The CDR3 region is CASSFSGELFF. DNA for the CDR3: TGTGCCAGCAGCTTCTCCGGGGAGCTGTTTTTT.

The chain recombines TRBV6-1 with TRBJ1-5; a weak D match, TRBD1 (5 bases). The germline V gene encodes CDR1 MNHNS and CDR2 SASEGT. With 8 bases removed from V and 0 bases from J, the gap between germline ends came to 11 bases. The CDR3 is 14 residues long. CDR3 sequence (DNA): TGTGCCAGCGGGACGGTGATTAGCAATCAGCCCCAGCATTTT. It specifies CASGTVISNQPQHF.

The rearrangement uses TRBV7-9 and TRBJ2-7, with 8 bases lining up with TRBD1. Germline V gives CDR1 SEHNR, CDR2 FQNEAQ (reference sequence). The CDR3 sequence is 14 residues long. After removal of 5 bases from V and 5 bases from J, the junction contained 8 bases not matched to a gene. The CDR3 protein is CASSPETGVHEQYF. The CDR3 DNA follows: TGTGCCAGCAGCCCGGAGACAGGGGTCCACGAGCAGTACTTC.

V and J are TRBV19 and TRBJ1-3; unclear D gene. V lost 7 bases to trimming and J lost 4 bases, with 5 bases between them. The V gene's germline CDR1 is LNHDA and CDR2 SQIVND (reference sequence). CDR3 length: 11 residues. CDR3 sequence (DNA): TGTGCCAGTAATAGAGGAAACACCATATATTTT. Protein sequence: CASNRGNTIYF.

The chain links TRBV11-2 to TRBJ1-2, with D hard to call. From germline, CDR1 is SGHAT and CDR2 FQNNGV. CDR3 size: 16 residues. The V gene lost 5 bases and the J gene lost 3 bases, with 19 bases spanning the gap. The CDR3 nucleotides read TGTGCCAGCAGCCAAGAGGAGACACTTGATTACTATGGCTACACCTTC. Its protein is CASSQEETLDYYGYTF. The full variable domain, rest sourced from reference TRBV11-2 and TRBJ1-2, is EAGVAQSPRYKIIEKRQSVAFWCNPISGHATLYWYQQILGQGPKLLIQFQNNGVVDDSQLPKDRFSAERLKGVDSTLKIQPAKLEDSAVYLCASSQEETLDYYGYTFGSGTRLTVV.

The chain is built from TRBV28 and TRBJ1-5; D call uncertain. The CDR3 is 11 residues long. Germline V gene lookup returns CDR1 MDHEN and CDR2 SYDVKM. V was pared by 2 bases and J by 6 bases, with 2 bases between. The CDR3 sequence: CASSLAQPQHF. The CDR3 DNA reads TGTGCCAGCAGTTTAGCTCAGCCCCAGCATTTT.

The rearrangement uses TRBV6-8 and TRBJ2-7; tentatively, D is TRBD1 (5 bases). V was shortened by 6 bases and J by 5 bases, with 17 bases between the two germline ends. Germline V lookup: CDR1 MNHGY, CDR2 SAAAGT. This CDR3 has 14 residues. Written as DNA, the CDR3 is TGTGCCAGCAGCCACAGGACCTTCCCGGACGAGCAGTACTTC. Its protein is CASSHRTFPDEQYF.

The sample holds one count of this clone. The chain employs TRBV29-1 and TRBJ2-2; D unresolved. The CDR3 is made up of 14 amino acids. Germline CDR1 reads SQVTM; CDR2 reads ANQGSEA. The germline V and J ends were trimmed by 5 bases and 0 bases, with 10 bases remaining between them. Written as DNA, the CDR3 is TGCAGCGTTTTATGGAACTCGAACACCGGGGAGCTGTTTTTT. Protein sequence: CSVLWNSNTGELFF.

This chain joins TRBV19 and TRBJ2-1; TRBD2 matches at 11 bases. Trimming removed 4 bases from V and 9 bases from J; junction bases left unmatched: 8. Germline assignment: CDR1 LNHDA and CDR2 SQIVND (reference sequence). This CDR3 comprises 15 residues. In DNA, the CDR3 is TGTGCCAGTAGTACCATAGCGGGAGGGCCTAGTGAGCAGTTCTTC. The encoded protein is CASSTIAGGPSEQFF.

This sequence joins TRBV27 and TRBJ2-1; D gene unclear. Per germline, CDR1 MNHEY and CDR2 SMNVEV (reference sequence). Trimming took off 3 bases at V and 4 bases at J, with 4 bases between the two ends. This CDR3 has 12 amino acids. CDR3 sequence (DNA): TGTGCCAGCAGTTTTCCGTACAATGAGCAGTTCTTC. It translates to CASSFPYNEQFF.

The rearrangement uses TRBV28 and TRBJ2-7; tentatively, D is TRBD2 (8 bases). Germline lookup yields CDR1 MDHEN and CDR2 SYDVKM. The germline V and J ends were trimmed by 3 bases and 0 bases, with 12 bases remaining between them. The CDR3 runs to 15 residues. The CDR3, as DNA: TGTGCCAGCAGTTTTAGCGGGACAGCCTCCTACGAGCAGTACTTC. Translation: CASSFSGTASYEQYF.